These 13 T cell receptor beta chains originate from one sample sequenced in a study of blood T cell repertoires in COVID-19 (dated by TCRdb to the early 2020s). The library was produced with the immunoSEQ multiplex PCR assay. Entries here come from immuneACCESS through TCRdb and include only in-frame sequences with V and J called. Some clones fail to appear in such tables; in the studies checked, an unresolved V gene covers under half of the shortfall, and the cause of the remainder is unknown. This sample lists 93,000 or so clones; about 92% were detected once. The leading ten clones occupy 15% to 20% of the sample. Sequenced input: peripheral blood. These receptors were collected from a woman older than 75 in a cohort sampled during active COVID-19.

The chain has TRBV12-5 and TRBJ1-6; D is perhaps TRBD1 (5 bases). The CDR3 runs to 15 residues. From germline, CDR1 is LGHNT and CDR2 FRNRAP. V was shortened by 1 base and J by 8 bases, with 12 bases between the two germline ends. The CDR3 loop is CASGLGPGIDSPLHF. Written as DNA, the CDR3 is TGTGCTAGTGGTTTGGGGCCAGGGATCGATTCACCCCTCCACTTT.

The chain is built from TRBV24-1 and TRBJ2-1, with no clear D. Germline lookup yields CDR1 KGHDR and CDR2 SFDVKD. V lost 3 bases and J 7 bases, leaving 9 bases between the germline ends. The CDR3 runs 13 residues. The CDR3 nucleotides read TGTGCCACCAGTGATCCGCCGGTGAATGAGCAGTTCTTC. Its protein is CATSDPPVNEQFF.

In DNA form, the CDR3 reads TGTGCCAGCAGCCCCTCGCCTCAGGGCCTGAATTCACCCCTCCACTTT. Protein sequence: CASSPSPQGLNSPLHF. The genes are TRBV7-8 and TRBJ1-6; D perhaps matches TRBD1 (5 bases). V dropped 5 bases and J dropped 7 bases, with 18 bases sitting between them. CDR1 is SGHVS, CDR2 FQNEAQ, per germline. This CDR3 region has 16 residues.

The rearrangement links TRBV7-2 to TRBJ2-5, with 10 nucleotides matching TRBD1. Trimming took 5 bases from V and 4 from J; bases not matched to a gene: 4. CDR1 and CDR2 from the germline V gene are SGHTA and FQGNSA. CDR3 length: 14 residues. The CDR3 sequence is CASSPTGGGETQYF. Written as DNA, the CDR3 is TGTGCCAGCAGCCCGACAGGGGGCGGAGAGACCCAGTACTTC.

The chain links TRBV5-5 to TRBJ1-2; D not resolved. The CDR3 contains 13 residues. Germline assignment: CDR1 SGHKS and CDR2 YYEKEE (reference sequence). The V and J ends lost 2 bases and 3 bases respectively, with 8 bases between them. CDR3: CASSFATDYGYTF. In DNA, the CDR3 is TGTGCCAGCAGCTTCGCCACAGACTATGGCTACACCTTC. The full variable domain, completed using reference TRBV5-5 and TRBJ1-2, is DAGVTQSPTHLIKTRGQQVTLRCSPISGHKSVSWYQQVLGQGPQFIFQYYEKEERGRGNFPDRFSARQFPNYSSELNVNALLLGDSALYLCASSFATDYGYTFGSGTRLTVV.

The V and J genes are TRBV10-3 and TRBJ2-7; D ambiguous. V shed 9 bases and J shed 9 bases, with 6 bases lying between them. CDR1 ENHRY and CDR2 SYGVKD come from the germline V gene. The CDR3 is 8 amino acids. CDR3 loop: CAIHAQYF. The DNA for the CDR3 is TGTGCCATACACGCGCAGTACTTC.

This clone was seen just once. The gene calls are TRBV24-1 and TRBJ2-1; D not resolved. CDR3 length: 13 residues. The V gene's germline CDR1 is KGHDR and CDR2 SFDVKD. V lost 3 bases and J lost 4, with 6 bases in between. The chain's CDR3 is CATSDIGYNEQFF. DNA for the CDR3: TGTGCCACCAGTGATATCGGGTACAATGAGCAGTTCTTC.

This chain uses TRBV6-6 with TRBJ1-3; D is unclear. V lost 10 bases and J lost 0, with 13 bases in between. The CDR3 is 14 amino acids. Germline lookup yields CDR1 MNHNY and CDR2 SVGAGI (reference sequence). The CDR3 DNA reads as TGTGCCATTTCGGCGGGGATCTCTGGAAACACCATATATTTT. Amino acid sequence: CAISAGISGNTIYF.

V and J are TRBV6-1 and TRBJ2-7, with 9 bases matching TRBD2. Germline CDR1 is MNHNS and CDR2 is SASEGT. The CDR3 length is 15 residues. Trimming cost V 0 bases and J 7 bases; bases outside gene matches: 7. CDR3 bases: TGTGCCAGCAGTGAAGCTAGCGGGAGAACCGGTGAGCAGTACTTC. This translates into CASSEASGRTGEQYF.

The chain couples TRBV6-5 to TRBJ2-2; 13 positions agree with TRBD2. This CDR3 contains 15 residues. The junction had 3 bases not matched to a gene; V was cut back by 6 bases and J by 5 bases. Germline-derived CDR1 and CDR2 are MNHEY and SVGAGI. The CDR3 DNA reads TGTGCCAGCAGAGGACTAGCGGGAGTAACCGGGGAGCTGTTTTTT. Translating it yields CASRGLAGVTGELFF.

The chain uses TRBV23-1 and TRBJ2-3; D not resolved. TRBV23-1 carries the ORF label, with uncertain function. The V and J ends lost 3 bases and 9 bases respectively, with 16 bases between them. The CDR3 covers 14 residues. The CDR3 region is CASSHPIPFRTQYF. The CDR3 DNA follows: TGCGCCAGCAGTCATCCTATCCCCTTCCGGACGCAGTATTTT.

The chain recombines TRBV7-9 with TRBJ2-3; 8 bases align to TRBD2. The CDR3 length is 15 residues. The V and J ends lost 5 bases and 1 base, in that order; junction bases with no gene match: 5. Germline CDR1 SEHNR, CDR2 FQNEAQ (reference sequence). CDR3 residues: CASSPGAGGTDTQYF. CDR3 nucleotide sequence: TGTGCCAGCAGCCCGGGAGCGGGGGGCACAGATACGCAGTATTTT.

The J gene is TRBJ2-7, the V gene TRBV5-1, with 13 bases matching TRBD2. Germline-derived CDR1 and CDR2 are SGHRS and YFSETQ. Trimming cost V 0 bases and J 5 bases; bases outside gene matches: 5. The CDR3 has 16 residues. The CDR3 is CASSLETSGRWNEQYF. CDR3 DNA sequence: TGCGCCAGCAGCTTGGAGACTAGCGGGAGGTGGAACGAGCAGTACTTC. Using reference TRBV5-1 and TRBJ2-7 for the parts outside the CDR3, the full variable domain is KAGVTQTPRYLIKTRGQQVTLSCSPISGHRSVSWYQQTPGQGLQFLFEYFSETQRNKGNFPGRFSGRQFSNSRSEMNVSTLELGDSALYLCASSLETSGRWNEQYFGPGTRLTVT.